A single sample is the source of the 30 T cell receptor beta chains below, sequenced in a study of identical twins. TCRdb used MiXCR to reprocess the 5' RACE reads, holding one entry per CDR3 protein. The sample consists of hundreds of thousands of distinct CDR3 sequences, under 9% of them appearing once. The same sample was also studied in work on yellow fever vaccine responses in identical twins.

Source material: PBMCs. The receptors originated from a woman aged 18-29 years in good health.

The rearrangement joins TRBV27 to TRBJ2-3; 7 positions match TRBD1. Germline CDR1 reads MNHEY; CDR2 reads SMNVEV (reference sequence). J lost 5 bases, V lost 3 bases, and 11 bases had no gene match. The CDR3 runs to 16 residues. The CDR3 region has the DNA TGTGCCAGCAGTTTTTTTCGGACAGGCACCCTAGATACGCAGTATTTT. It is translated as CASSFFRTGTLDTQYF.

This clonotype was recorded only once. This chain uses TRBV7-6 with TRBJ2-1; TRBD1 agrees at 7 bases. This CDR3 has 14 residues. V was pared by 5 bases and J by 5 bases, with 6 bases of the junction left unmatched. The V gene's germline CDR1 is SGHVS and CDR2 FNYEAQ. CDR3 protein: CASSPGTENNEQFF. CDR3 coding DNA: TGTGCCAGCAGCCCCGGGACAGAAAACAATGAGCAGTTCTTC.

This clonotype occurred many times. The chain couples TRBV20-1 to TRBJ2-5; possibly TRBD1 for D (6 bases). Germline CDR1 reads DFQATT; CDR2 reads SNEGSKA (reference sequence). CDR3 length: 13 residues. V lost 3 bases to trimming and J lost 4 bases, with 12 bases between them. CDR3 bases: TGCAGTGCTAGTTTACAGGGAAGAGAGACCCAGTACTTC. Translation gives CSASLQGRETQYF.

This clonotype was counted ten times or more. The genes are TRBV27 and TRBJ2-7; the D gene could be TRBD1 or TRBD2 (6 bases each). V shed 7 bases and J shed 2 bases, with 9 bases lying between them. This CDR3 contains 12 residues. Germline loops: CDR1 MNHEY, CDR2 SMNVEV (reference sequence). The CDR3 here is CASNGGPYEQYF. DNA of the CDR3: TGTGCCAGCAACGGGGGCCCCTACGAGCAGTACTTC.

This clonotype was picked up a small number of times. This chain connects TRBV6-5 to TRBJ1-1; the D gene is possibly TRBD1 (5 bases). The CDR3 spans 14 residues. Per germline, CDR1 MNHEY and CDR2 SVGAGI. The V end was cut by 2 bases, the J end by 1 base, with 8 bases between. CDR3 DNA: TGTGCCAGCAGTTACAGGGACCAGAACACTGAAGCTTTCTTT. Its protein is CASSYRDQNTEAFF.

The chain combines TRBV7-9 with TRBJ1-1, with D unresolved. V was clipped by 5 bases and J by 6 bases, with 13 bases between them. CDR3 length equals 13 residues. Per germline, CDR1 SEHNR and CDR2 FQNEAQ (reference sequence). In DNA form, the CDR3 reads TGTGCCAGCAGCCCCCCTTCCACCCCTGAAGCTTTCTTT. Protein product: CASSPPSTPEAFF.

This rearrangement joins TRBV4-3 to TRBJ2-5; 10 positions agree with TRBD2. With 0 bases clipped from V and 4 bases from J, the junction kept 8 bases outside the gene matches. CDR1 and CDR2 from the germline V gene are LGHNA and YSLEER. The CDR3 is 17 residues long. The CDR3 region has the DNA TGCGCCAGCAGCCAAGAGCGTGGAGCGGGAGGGCGAGAGACCCAGTACTTC. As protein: CASSQERGAGGRETQYF.

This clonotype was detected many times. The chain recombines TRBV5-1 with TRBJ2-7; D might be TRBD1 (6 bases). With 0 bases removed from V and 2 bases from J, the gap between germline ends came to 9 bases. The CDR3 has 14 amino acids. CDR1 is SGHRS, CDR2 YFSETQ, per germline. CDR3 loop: CASSLDRAAYEQYF. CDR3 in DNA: TGCGCCAGCAGCTTGGACAGGGCGGCCTACGAGCAGTACTTC. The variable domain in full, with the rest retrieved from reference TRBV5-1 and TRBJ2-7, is KAGVTQTPRYLIKTRGQQVTLSCSPISGHRSVSWYQQTPGQGLQFLFEYFSETQRNKGNFPGRFSGRQFSNSRSEMNVSTLELGDSALYLCASSLDRAAYEQYFGPGTRLTVT.

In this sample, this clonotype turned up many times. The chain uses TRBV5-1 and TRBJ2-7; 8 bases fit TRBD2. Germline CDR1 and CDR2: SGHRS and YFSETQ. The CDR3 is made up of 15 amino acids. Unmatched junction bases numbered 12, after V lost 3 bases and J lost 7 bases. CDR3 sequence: CASSSRQASGGEQYF. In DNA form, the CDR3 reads TGCGCCAGCAGCTCGCGACAGGCTTCGGGGGGGGAGCAGTACTTC.

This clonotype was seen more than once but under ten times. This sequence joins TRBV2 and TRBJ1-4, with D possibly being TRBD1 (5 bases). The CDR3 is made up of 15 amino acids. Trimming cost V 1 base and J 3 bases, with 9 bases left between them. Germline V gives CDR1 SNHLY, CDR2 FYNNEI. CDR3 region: CASSEGGGANEKLFF. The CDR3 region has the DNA TGTGCCAGCAGTGAAGGCGGGGGGGCTAATGAAAAACTGTTTTTT.

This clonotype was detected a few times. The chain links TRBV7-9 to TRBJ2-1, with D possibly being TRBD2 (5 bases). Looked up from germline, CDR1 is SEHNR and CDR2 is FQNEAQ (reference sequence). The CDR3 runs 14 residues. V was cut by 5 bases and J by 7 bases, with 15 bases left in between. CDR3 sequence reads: CASSIPATGNEQFF. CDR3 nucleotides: TGTGCCAGCAGCATACCGGCGACGGGAAATGAGCAGTTCTTC. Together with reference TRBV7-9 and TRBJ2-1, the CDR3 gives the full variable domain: DTGVSQNPRHKITKRGQNVTFRCDPISEHNRLYWYRQTLGQGPEFLTYFQNEAQLEKSRLLSDRFSAERPKGSFSTLEIQRTEQGDSAMYLCASSIPATGNEQFFGPGTRLTVL.

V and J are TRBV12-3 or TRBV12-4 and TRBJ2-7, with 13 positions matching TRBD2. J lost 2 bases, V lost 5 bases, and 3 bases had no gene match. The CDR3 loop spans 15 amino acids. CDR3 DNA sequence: TGTGCCAGCAGTCTGACTAGCGGGAGGACCTACGAGCAGTACTTC. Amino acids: CASSLTSGRTYEQYF.

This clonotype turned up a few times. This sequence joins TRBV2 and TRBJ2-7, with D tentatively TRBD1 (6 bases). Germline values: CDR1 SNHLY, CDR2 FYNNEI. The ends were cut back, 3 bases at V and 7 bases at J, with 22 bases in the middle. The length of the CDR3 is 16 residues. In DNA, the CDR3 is TGTGCCAGCAGTGATGGACTCGACCTCCAAGGGGGAGAGCAGTACTTC. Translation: CASSDGLDLQGGEQYF.

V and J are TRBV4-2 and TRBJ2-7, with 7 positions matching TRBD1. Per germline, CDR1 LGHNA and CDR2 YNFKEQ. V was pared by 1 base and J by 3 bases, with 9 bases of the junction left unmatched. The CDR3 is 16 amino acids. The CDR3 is CASSQAKGQALYEQYF. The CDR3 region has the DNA TGTGCCAGCAGCCAAGCCAAAGGACAGGCGCTCTACGAGCAGTACTTC.

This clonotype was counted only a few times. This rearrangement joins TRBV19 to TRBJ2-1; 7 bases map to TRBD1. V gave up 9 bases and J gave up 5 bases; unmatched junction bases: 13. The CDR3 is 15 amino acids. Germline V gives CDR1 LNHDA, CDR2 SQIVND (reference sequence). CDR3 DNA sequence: TGTGCCAGCGCCCCCCGGGACAGACTAAACAATGAGCAGTTCTTC. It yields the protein CASAPRDRLNNEQFF.

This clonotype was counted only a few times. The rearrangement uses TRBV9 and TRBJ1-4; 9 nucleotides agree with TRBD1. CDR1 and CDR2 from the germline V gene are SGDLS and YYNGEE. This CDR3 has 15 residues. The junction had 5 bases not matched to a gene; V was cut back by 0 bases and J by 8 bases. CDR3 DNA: TGTGCCAGCAGCGTAGGGGACAGGGTAAACGAAAAACTGTTTTTT. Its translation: CASSVGDRVNEKLFF. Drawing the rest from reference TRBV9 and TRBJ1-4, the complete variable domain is DSGVTQTPKHLITATGQRVTLRCSPRSGDLSVYWYQQSLDQGLQFLIQYYNGEERAKGNILERFSAQQFPDLHSELNLSSLELGDSALYFCASSVGDRVNEKLFFGSGTQLSVL.

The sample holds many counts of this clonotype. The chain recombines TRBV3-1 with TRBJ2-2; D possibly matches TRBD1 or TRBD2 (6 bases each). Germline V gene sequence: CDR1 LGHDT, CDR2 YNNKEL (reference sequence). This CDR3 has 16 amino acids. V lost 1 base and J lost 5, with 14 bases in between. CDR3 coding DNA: TGTGCCAGCAGCCAAGTATGGGGGGCTCTTACCGGGGAGCTGTTTTTT. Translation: CASSQVWGALTGELFF. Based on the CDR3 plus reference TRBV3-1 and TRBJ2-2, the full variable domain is DTAVSQTPKYLVTQMGNDKSIKCEQNLGHDTMYWYKQDSKKFLKIMFSYNNKELIINETVPNRFSPKSPDKAHLNLHINSLELGDSAVYFCASSQVWGALTGELFFGEGSRLTVL.

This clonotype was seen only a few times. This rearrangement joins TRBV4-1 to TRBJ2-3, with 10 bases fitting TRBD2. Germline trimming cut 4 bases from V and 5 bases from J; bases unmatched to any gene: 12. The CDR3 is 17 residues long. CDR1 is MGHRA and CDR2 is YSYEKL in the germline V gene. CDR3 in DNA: TGCGCCAGCAGCCTCATAGCGGGAGGCGGCCTCAGAGATACGCAGTATTTT. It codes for CASSLIAGGGLRDTQYF.

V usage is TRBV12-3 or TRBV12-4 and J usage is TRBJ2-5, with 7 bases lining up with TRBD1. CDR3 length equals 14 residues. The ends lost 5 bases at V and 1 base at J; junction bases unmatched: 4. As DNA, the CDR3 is TGTGCCAGCAGTATAAACAGGGGCCAAGAGACCCAGTACTTC. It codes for CASSINRGQETQYF.

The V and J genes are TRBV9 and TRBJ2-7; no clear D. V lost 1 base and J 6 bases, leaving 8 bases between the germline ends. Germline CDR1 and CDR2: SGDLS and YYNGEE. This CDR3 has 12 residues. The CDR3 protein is CASSVNSGEQYF. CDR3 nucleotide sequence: TGTGCCAGCAGCGTAAACAGTGGCGAGCAGTACTTC. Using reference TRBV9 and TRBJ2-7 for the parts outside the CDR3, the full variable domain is DSGVTQTPKHLITATGQRVTLRCSPRSGDLSVYWYQQSLDQGLQFLIQYYNGEERAKGNILERFSAQQFPDLHSELNLSSLELGDSALYFCASSVNSGEQYFGPGTRLTVT.

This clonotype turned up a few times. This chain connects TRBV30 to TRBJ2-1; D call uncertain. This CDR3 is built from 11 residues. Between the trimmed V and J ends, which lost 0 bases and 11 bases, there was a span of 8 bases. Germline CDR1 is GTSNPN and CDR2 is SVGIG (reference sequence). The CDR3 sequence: CAWSVEEKQFF. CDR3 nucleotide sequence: TGTGCCTGGAGTGTCGAGGAGAAGCAGTTCTTC.

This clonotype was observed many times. The CDR3 spells CASSLAFTYEQYF. In DNA, the CDR3 is TGTGCCAGCAGCTTAGCGTTTACCTACGAGCAGTACTTC. V usage is TRBV7-6 and J usage is TRBJ2-7, with D unclear. The CDR3 extends over 13 amino acids. V lost 0 bases and J lost 2, with 5 bases in between. Germline lookup yields CDR1 SGHVS and CDR2 FNYEAQ. The variable domain in full, completed from reference TRBV7-6 and TRBJ2-7, reads GAGVSQSPRYKVTKRGQDVALRCDPISGHVSLYWYRQALGQGPEFLTYFNYEAQQDKSGLPNDRFSAERPEGSISTLTIQRTEQRDSAMYRCASSLAFTYEQYFGPGTRLTVT.

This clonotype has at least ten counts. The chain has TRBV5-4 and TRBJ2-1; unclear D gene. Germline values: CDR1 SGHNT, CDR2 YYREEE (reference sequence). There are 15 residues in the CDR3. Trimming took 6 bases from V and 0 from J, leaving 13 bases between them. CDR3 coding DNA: TGTGCCAGCACTATCGCTGGAGTCTCCTACAATGAGCAGTTCTTC. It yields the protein CASTIAGVSYNEQFF.

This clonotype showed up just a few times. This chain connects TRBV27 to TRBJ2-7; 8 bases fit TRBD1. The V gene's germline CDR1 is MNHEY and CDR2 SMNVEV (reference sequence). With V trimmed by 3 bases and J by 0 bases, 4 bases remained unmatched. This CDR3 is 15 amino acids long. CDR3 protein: CASSFGTGVSYEQYF. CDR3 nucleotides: TGTGCCAGCAGTTTCGGGACAGGAGTCTCCTACGAGCAGTACTTC.

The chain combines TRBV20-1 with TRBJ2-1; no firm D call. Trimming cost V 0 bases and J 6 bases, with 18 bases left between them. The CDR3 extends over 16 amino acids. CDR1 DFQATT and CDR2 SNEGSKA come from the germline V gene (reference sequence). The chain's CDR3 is CSAREDPLPWVNEQFF. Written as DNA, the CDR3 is TGCAGTGCTAGAGAGGACCCCCTCCCGTGGGTCAATGAGCAGTTCTTC.

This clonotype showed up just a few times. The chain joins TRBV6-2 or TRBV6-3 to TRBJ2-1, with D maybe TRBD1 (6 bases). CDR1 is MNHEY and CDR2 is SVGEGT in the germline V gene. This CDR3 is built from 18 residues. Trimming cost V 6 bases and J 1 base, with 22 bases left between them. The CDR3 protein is CASSSLVQTTGSYNEQFF. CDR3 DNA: TGTGCCAGCAGCTCCCTAGTCCAAACGACAGGTTCCTACAATGAGCAGTTCTTC.

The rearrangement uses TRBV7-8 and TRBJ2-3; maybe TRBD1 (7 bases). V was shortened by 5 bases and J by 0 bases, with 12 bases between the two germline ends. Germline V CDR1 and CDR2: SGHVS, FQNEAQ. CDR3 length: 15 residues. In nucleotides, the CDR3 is TGTGCCAGCAGCCCCGCGGGACAGAGCACAGATACGCAGTATTTT. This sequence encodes CASSPAGQSTDTQYF.

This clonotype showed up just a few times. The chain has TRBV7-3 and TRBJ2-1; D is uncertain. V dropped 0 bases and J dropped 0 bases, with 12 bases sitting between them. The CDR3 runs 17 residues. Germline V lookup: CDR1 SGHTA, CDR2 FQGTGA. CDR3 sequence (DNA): TGTGCCAGCAGCTTAACCCCGACAAAAAGCTCCTACAATGAGCAGTTCTTC. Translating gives CASSLTPTKSSYNEQFF.

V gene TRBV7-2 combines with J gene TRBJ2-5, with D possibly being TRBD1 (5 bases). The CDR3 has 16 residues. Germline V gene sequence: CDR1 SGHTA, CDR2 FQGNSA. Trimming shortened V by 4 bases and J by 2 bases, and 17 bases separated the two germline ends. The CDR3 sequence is CASSSGQGFRQETQYF. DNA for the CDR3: TGTGCCAGCAGCTCCGGGCAGGGTTTTAGACAAGAGACCCAGTACTTC. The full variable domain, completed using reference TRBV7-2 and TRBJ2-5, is GAGVSQSPSNKVTEKGKDVELRCDPISGHTALYWYRQSLGQGLEFLIYFQGNSAPDKSGLPSDRFSAERTGGSVSTLTIQRTQQEDSAVYLCASSSGQGFRQETQYFGPGTRLLVL.

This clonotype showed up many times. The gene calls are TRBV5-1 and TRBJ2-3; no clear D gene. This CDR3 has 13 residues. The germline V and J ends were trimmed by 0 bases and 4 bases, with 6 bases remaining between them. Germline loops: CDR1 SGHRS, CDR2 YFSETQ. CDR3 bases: TGCGCCAGCAGCTTGGACAGCCCAGATACGCAGTATTTT. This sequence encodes CASSLDSPDTQYF.